This is a list of T cell receptor beta chains from one sample in a study of cytomegalovirus exposure and HLA in healthy donors. Here immunoSEQ multiplex PCR was the method, and the copy in TCRdb shows in-frame clones only, minus some. This table has some 140,000 clones, just under 90% appearing once. The sample was PBMCs. The source is a woman in her twenties or thirties in good health and CMV-seropositive. CDR3s include the opening cysteine and the closing phenylalanine or tryptophan. D genes are given only for firm matches.

cdr3_nt cdr3_aa d_call j_call v_call
TGCGCCAGCAGTCTACAGGGGGCGCCGGGAAACACCATATATTTT CASSLQGAPGNTIYF TRBD1 TRBJ1-3 TRBV5-1
TGTGCCAGCAGGGGGGCCACTGAAGCTTTCTTT CASRGATEAFF . TRBJ1-1 TRBV7-6
TGTGCCAGCAGCTTGGGGATGACTAGCGGGACCTACGAGCAGTACTTC CASSLGMTSGTYEQYF TRBD2 TRBJ2-7 TRBV5-4
TGTGCCAGCAGTTTTGACCGCGGCTACGAGCAGTACTTC CASSFDRGYEQYF . TRBJ2-7 TRBV27
TGTGCCAGCAGCGTAGGACTAGCCCTCTACAATGAGCAGTTCTTC CASSVGLALYNEQFF TRBD2 TRBJ2-1 TRBV9
TGCGCCAGCAGCGGGGGACTTATCGGCAGTAGCTCCTACAATGAGCAGTTCTTC CASSGGLIGSSSYNEQFF . TRBJ2-1 TRBV5-1
TGTGCCAGCTCAACCCGTGGAGGCGGGCAAGAGACCCAGTACTTC CASSTRGGGQETQYF . TRBJ2-5 TRBV18
TGTGCCAGCAGCACTACAGGGGGCTCCTACGAGCAGTACTTC CASSTTGGSYEQYF TRBD1 TRBJ2-7 TRBV7-3
TGTGCCAGCAGTTACGACGGACTAGCGGGAGCTAACGAGCAGTACTTC CASSYDGLAGANEQYF TRBD2 TRBJ2-7 TRBV6-5
TGCGCCAGCAGCCCGATAAAAGGGGGCGACTCCTACGAGCAGTACTTC CASSPIKGGDSYEQYF TRBD1 TRBJ2-7 TRBV4-1
TGTGCCAGCAGGACTCTATGGGGGACAGGGTACAACTACGAGCAGTACTTC CASRTLWGTGYNYEQYF TRBD1 TRBJ2-7 TRBV28
TGTGCCAGCAGCTCAGGGACTAGCGGGAGTGATGAGCAGTTCTTC CASSSGTSGSDEQFF TRBD2 TRBJ2-1 TRBV5-6
TGTGCCAGCAGTGGAGGATCTTCCCCCTACGAGCAGTACTTC CASSGGSSPYEQYF . TRBJ2-7 TRBV6-1